Listed below are T cell receptor beta chains from one sample, sequenced in a study of blood T cell repertoires in COVID-19. TCRdb's table, derived via immunoSEQ multiplex PCR, lists solely in-frame clones and lacks some. The sample records tens of thousands of clones, around 67% being singletons. The specimen sequenced was peripheral blood. These receptors all stem from a woman aged 45 to 65 with active or convalescent COVID-19. Each CDR3 is given with its conserved first and last residue.

J gene,V gene,CDR3 protein
TRBJ2-7,TRBV5-6,CASSLVGSLSYEQYF
TRBJ2-5,TRBV5-1,CASSLPPPSETQYF
TRBJ1-1,TRBV28,CASSLGTVGNTEAFF
TRBJ2-3,TRBV10-3,CAISESQAPDTQYF
TRBJ2-6,TRBV5-6,CASSLETSASGANVLTF
TRBJ2-3,TRBV5-1,CASSLWTSGTEDTQYF
TRBJ2-7,TRBV19,CASRPSGRGYEQYF
TRBJ2-3,TRBV28,CASIPGSGSPDTQYF
TRBJ1-5,TRBV6-5,CASSLGANSNQPQHF
TRBJ2-7,TRBV13,CASSSHRVVEQYF
TRBJ2-3,TRBV5-5,CASSSPLAGTDTQYF
TRBJ2-3,TRBV5-4,CASRPDRARTDTQYF
TRBJ2-7,TRBV5-1,CASSASGPIYEQYF
TRBJ2-1,TRBV5-1,CASSGNAGTSANEQFF
TRBJ1-1,TRBV3-1/TRBV3-2,CASSQGANTEAFF
TRBJ1-4,TRBV11-3,CASSPEVLEKLFF
TRBJ2-4,TRBV2,CASAGASGLAKNIQYF
TRBJ1-4,TRBV6-5,CASSYSGRATNEKLFF
TRBJ1-3,TRBV2,CASSGQVAGNTIYF
TRBJ2-5,TRBV5-6,CASSSPTGRQETQYF
TRBJ2-1,TRBV28,CASRLTGVNEQFF
TRBJ1-5,TRBV28,CASSSTYGTELSNQPQHF
TRBJ2-1,TRBV28,CASRLGLAGGWAYNEQFF
TRBJ2-3,TRBV14,CASSPFLRQGDHSTDTQYF
TRBJ2-1,TRBV12-3/TRBV12-4,CASSPAGGGWFF
TRBJ2-4,TRBV5-1,CASSFRAGGPQGGKNIQYF
TRBJ2-1,TRBV4-1,CASTLTPAGTRNNEQFF
TRBJ2-5,TRBV19,CASSARTSGGQETQYF
TRBJ2-7,TRBV28,CASRAGGLSSYEQYF
TRBJ2-1,TRBV2,CASSSGLVFDEQFF
TRBJ1-1,TRBV5-4,CASSARDRGSNTEAFF
TRBJ1-1,TRBV6-6,CASSPREYTEAFF
TRBJ2-5,TRBV2,CASSVPSGPYQETQYF
TRBJ1-4,TRBV2,CAQSGGRTNEKLFF
TRBJ1-4,TRBV14,CASSQDSLNEKLFF
TRBJ2-7,TRBV24-1,CATSDGTSGKSSYEQYF
TRBJ2-2,TRBV2,CASSDDSGKLTGELFF
TRBJ2-1,TRBV12-5,CASGLGHGNEQFF
TRBJ2-7,TRBV5-1,CASSLVPGHSYEQYF
TRBJ2-5,TRBV14,CASSQVGGTQYF
TRBJ2-7,TRBV3-1/TRBV3-2,CASSQDRSPSYEQYF
TRBJ2-2,TRBV30,CAWSLGTGELFF
TRBJ2-2,TRBV19,CASSIIMRQARHGELFF
TRBJ2-7,TRBV5-1,CASSLGGSLGYEQYF
TRBJ2-7,TRBV5-1,CASSLGGYYEQYF
TRBJ2-1,TRBV6-5,CASSLDYASYNEQFF
TRBJ2-1,TRBV18,CASSPGFLTTASYNEQFF
TRBJ1-1,TRBV29-1,CSVEGQGRRNTEAFF
TRBJ2-6,TRBV4-1,CASSQERGALSGANVLTF
TRBJ2-7,TRBV6-6,CASSHSRVGLYEQYF
TRBJ2-1,TRBV7-9,CASSSLTDEQFF
TRBJ2-7,TRBV14,CASSQDWVFAGAHEQYF
TRBJ1-4,TRBV6-5,CASSPTGVGEKLFF
TRBJ2-5,TRBV7-9,CASTRDFQETQYF
TRBJ1-1,TRBV19,CASSKGIVTEAFF
TRBJ1-1,TRBV29-1,CSVETVNTEAFF
TRBJ1-1,TRBV29-1,CSVEGAMNTEAFF
TRBJ2-5,TRBV25-1,CASSELRTGGGETQYF
TRBJ2-2,TRBV5-1,CASRKGATGELFF